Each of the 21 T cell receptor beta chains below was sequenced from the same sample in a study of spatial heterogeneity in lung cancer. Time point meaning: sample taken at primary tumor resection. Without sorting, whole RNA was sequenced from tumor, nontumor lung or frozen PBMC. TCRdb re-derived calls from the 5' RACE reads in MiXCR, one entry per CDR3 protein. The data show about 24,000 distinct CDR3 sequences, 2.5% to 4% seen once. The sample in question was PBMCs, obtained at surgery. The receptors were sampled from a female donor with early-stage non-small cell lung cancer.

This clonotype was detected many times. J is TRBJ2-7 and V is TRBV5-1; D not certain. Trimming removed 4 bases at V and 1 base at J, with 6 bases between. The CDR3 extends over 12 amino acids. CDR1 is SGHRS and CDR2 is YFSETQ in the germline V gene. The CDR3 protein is CASSLESYEQYF. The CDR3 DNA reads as TGCGCCAGCAGCCTGGAGTCCTACGAGCAGTACTTC.

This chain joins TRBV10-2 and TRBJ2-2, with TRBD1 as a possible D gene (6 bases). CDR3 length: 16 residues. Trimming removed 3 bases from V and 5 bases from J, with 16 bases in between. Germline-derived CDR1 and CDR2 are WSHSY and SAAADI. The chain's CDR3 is CASSDGWARGTGELFF. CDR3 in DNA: TGCGCCAGCAGTGATGGTTGGGCGAGGGGGACCGGGGAGCTGTTTTTT.

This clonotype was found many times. CDR3: CASNRLPAGGYNEQFF. The DNA of the CDR3 is TGTGCCAGCAACCGACTTCCAGCGGGAGGATACAATGAGCAGTTCTTC. V gene TRBV2 combines with J gene TRBJ2-1, with 9 positions matching TRBD2. The CDR3 extends over 16 amino acids. CDR1 SNHLY and CDR2 FYNNEI come from the germline V gene. V shed 7 bases, J shed 4 bases, and the junction held 11 bases outside the gene matches.

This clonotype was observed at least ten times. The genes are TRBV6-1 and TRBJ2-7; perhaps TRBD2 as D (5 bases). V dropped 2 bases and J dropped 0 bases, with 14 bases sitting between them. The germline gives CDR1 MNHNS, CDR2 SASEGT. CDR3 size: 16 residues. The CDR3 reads CASSEWWRAASYEQYF. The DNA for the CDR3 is TGTGCCAGCAGTGAATGGTGGCGGGCGGCCTCCTACGAGCAGTACTTC.

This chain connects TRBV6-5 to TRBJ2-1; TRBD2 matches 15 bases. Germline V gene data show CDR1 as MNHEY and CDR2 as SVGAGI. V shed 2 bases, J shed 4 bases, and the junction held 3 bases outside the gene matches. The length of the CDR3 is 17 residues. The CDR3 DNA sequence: TGTGCCAGCAGTTACGGACTAGCGGGAGGGCCTTACAATGAGCAGTTCTTC. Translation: CASSYGLAGGPYNEQFF.

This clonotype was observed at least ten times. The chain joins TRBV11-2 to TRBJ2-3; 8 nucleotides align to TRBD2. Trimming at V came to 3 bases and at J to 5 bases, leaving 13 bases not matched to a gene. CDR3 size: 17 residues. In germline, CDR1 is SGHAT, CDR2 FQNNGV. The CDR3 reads CASSLHSGAGAVDTQYF. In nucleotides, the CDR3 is TGTGCCAGCAGCTTGCATTCCGGAGCGGGAGCGGTAGATACGCAGTATTTT.

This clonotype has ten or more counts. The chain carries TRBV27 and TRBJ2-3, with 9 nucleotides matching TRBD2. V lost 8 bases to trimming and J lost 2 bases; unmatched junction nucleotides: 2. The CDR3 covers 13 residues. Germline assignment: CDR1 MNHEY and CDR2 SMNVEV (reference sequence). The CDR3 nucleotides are TGTGCCAGCCTAGCGGGAAACACAGATACGCAGTATTTT. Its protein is CASLAGNTDTQYF.

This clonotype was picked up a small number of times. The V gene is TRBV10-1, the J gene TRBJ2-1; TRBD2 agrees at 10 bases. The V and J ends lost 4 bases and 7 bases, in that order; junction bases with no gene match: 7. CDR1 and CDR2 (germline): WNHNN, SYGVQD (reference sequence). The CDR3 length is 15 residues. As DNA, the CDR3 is TGCGCCAGCAGTGGGACTAGCGGCCTGGGGAATGAGCAGTTCTTC. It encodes CASSGTSGLGNEQFF.

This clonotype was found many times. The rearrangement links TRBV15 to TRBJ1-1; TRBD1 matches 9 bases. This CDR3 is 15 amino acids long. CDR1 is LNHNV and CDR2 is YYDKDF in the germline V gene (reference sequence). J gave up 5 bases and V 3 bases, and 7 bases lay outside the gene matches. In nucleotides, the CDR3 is TGTGCCACCAGCAGGTACAGGGGGCTGGGGACTGAAGCTTTCTTT. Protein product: CATSRYRGLGTEAFF. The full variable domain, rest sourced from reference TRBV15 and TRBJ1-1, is DAMVIQNPRYQVTQFGKPVTLSCSQTLNHNVMYWYQQKSSQAPKLLFHYYDKDFNNEADTPDNFQSRRPNTSFCFLDIRSPGLGDTAMYLCATSRYRGLGTEAFFGQGTRLTVV.

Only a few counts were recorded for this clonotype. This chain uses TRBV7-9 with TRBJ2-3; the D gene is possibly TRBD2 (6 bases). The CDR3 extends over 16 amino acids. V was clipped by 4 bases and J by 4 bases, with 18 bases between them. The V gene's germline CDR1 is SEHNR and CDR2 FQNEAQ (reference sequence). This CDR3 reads CASSSVGRERSDTQYF. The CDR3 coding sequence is TGTGCCAGCAGCTCTGTTGGGCGGGAAAGGTCAGATACGCAGTATTTT. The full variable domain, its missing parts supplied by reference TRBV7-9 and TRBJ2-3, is DTGVSQNPRHKITKRGQNVTFRCDPISEHNRLYWYRQTLGQGPEFLTYFQNEAQLEKSRLLSDRFSAERPKGSFSTLEIQRTEQGDSAMYLCASSSVGRERSDTQYFGPGTRLTVL.

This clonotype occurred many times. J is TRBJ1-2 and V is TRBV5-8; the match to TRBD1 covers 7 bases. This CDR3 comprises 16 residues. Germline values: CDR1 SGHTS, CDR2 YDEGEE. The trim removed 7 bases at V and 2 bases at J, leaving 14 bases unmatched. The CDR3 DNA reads TGTGCCAGCCGAGATTTAGGAGACAGGGTCAACTATGGCTACACCTTC. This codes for CASRDLGDRVNYGYTF.

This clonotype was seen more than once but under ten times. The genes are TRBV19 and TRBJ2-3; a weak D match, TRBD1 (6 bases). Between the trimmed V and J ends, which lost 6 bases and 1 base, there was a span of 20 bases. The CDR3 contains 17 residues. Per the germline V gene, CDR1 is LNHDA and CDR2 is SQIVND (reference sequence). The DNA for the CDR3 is TGTGCCAGTAGAGGGGGTCTGGGGACATCCCGCACAGATACGCAGTATTTT. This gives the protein CASRGGLGTSRTDTQYF. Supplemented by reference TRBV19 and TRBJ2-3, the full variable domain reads DGGITQSPKYLFRKEGQNVTLSCEQNLNHDAMYWYRQDPGQGLRLIYYSQIVNDFQKGDIAEGYSVSREKKESFPLTVTSAQKNPTAFYLCASRGGLGTSRTDTQYFGPGTRLTVL.

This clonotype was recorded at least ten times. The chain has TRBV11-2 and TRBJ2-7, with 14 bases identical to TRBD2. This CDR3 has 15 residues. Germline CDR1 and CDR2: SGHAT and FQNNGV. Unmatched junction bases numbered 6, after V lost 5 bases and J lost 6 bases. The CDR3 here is CASSAGLAGVGEQYF. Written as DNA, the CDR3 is TGTGCCAGCAGCGCGGGACTAGCGGGAGTGGGCGAGCAGTACTTC.

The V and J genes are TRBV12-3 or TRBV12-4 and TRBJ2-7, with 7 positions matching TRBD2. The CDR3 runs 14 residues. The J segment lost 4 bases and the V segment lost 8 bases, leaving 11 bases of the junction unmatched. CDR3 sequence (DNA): TGTGCCAGCGCCCATGGGGGAGGGAGATACGAGCAGTACTTC. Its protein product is CASAHGGGRYEQYF.

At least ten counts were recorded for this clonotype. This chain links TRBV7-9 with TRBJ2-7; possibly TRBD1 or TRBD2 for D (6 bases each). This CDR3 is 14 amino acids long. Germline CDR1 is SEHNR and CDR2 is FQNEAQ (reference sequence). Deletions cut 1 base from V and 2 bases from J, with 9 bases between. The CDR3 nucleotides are TGTGCCAGCAGCTTAGACGGGGGCACCTACGAGCAGTACTTC. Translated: CASSLDGGTYEQYF.

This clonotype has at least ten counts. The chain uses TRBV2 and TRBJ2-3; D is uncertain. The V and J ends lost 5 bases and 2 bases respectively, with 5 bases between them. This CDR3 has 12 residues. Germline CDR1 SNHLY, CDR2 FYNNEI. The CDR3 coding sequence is TGTGCCAGCAGTATGCACACAGATACGCAGTATTTT. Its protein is CASSMHTDTQYF.

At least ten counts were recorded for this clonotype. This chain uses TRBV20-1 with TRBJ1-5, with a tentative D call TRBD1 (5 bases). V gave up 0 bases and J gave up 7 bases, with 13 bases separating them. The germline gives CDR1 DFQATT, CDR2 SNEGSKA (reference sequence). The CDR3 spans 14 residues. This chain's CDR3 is CSAREAGRHQPQHF. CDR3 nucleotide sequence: TGCAGTGCTAGAGAGGCAGGGAGGCACCAGCCCCAGCATTTT.

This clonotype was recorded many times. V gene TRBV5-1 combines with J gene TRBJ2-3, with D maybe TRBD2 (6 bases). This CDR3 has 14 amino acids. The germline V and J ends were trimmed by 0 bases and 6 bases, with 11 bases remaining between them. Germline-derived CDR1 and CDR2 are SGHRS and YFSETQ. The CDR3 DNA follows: TGCGCCAGCAGCTTGGACGGGAGCTGGGATACGCAGTATTTT. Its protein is CASSLDGSWDTQYF.

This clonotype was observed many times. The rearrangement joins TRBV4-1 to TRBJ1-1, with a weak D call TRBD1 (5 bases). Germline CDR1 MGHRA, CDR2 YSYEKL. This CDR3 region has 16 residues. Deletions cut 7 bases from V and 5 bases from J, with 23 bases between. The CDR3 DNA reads TGCGCCAGCAAATATAGTAGGCAGGGACTTTGGACTGAAGCTTTCTTT. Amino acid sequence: CASKYSRQGLWTEAFF.

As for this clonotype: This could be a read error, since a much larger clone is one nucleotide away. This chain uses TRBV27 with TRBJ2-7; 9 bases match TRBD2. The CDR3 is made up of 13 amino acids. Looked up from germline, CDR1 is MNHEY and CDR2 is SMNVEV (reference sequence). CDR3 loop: CASTLWREGEQYF. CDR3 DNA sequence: TGTGCCAGCACTTTATGGCGGGAGGGCGAGCAGTACTTC.

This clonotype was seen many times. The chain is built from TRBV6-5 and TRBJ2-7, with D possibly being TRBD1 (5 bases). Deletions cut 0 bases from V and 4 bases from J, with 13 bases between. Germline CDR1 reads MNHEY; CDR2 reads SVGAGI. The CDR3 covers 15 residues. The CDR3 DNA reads TGTGCCAGCAGTTACTCGGGGCCACCCTGGTACGAGCAGTACTTC. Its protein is CASSYSGPPWYEQYF.